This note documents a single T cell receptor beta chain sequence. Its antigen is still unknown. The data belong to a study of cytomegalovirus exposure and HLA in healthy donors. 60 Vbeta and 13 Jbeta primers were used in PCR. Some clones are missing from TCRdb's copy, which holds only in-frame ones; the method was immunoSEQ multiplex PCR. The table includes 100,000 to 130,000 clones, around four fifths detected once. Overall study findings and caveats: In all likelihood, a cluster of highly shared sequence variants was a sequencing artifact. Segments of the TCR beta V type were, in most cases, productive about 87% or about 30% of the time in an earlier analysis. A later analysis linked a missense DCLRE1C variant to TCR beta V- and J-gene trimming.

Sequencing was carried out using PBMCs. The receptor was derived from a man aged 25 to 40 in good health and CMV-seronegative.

The chain's CDR3 is CASSMQPQSYEQYF. CDR3 in DNA: TGTGCCAGTAGTATGCAACCCCAGTCCTACGAGCAGTACTTC. V gene TRBV19 combines with J gene TRBJ2-7; D not resolved. V was cut by 3 bases and J by 1 base, with 10 bases left in between. This CDR3 is 14 amino acids long. CDR1 is LNHDA, CDR2 SQIVND, per germline (reference sequence).